The clone carrying this TCR beta chain was seen only once. The antigen is not known. The data originate from a study of breast tumors, draining lymph nodes, adjacent tissues. General study points: Findings are consistent with lymph node origin and intratumoral expansion of most tumor T cells.

One entry per CDR3 protein, called by TCRdb with MiXCR from the multiplex PCR reads. The sample records 15,000 to 16,000 distinct CDR3 sequences, approximately 51% being singletons. The receptor was derived from a female donor with breast cancer. Some clones in this sample may be carry-over from other donors' samples. Sequencing was performed on tumor-adjacent breast tissue.

The CDR3 DNA sequence: TGTGCCAGCACCCCGGGACGGCGGTCCGGGCCCCTCCACTTT. Protein sequence: CASTPGRRSGPLHF. The chain carries TRBV7-2 and TRBJ1-6; tentative D call: TRBD1 (5 bases). This CDR3 comprises 14 residues. CDR1 and CDR2 (germline): SGHTA, FQGNSA. V lost 7 bases to trimming and J lost 13 bases, with 20 bases between them.